This passage covers 19 T cell receptor beta chains from one sample sequenced in a study of T cell repertoires in cytomegalovirus infection. Each CDR3 protein is one row after TCRdb ran MiXCR on the reads. Of around 740,000 distinct CDR3 sequences in the sample, 35% to 40% were seen once. Sample: PBMCs. The receptors come from a human donor in good health (CMV status not recorded). Some clones in this sample may be carry-over from other donors' samples.

This chain links TRBV4-1 with TRBJ2-5; D not resolved. V lost 0 bases, J lost 1 base, and 3 bases lay in between. Germline V gene data show CDR1 as MGHRA and CDR2 as YSYEKL. The CDR3 consists of 13 residues. Here the CDR3 reads CASSQEVQETQYF. The CDR3 coding sequence is TGCGCCAGCAGCCAAGAGGTCCAAGAGACCCAGTACTTC.

The chain is built from TRBV27 and TRBJ2-7; 7 positions agree with TRBD1. Germline CDR1 is MNHEY and CDR2 is SMNVEV (reference sequence). V was pared by 3 bases and J by 0 bases, with 8 bases of the junction left unmatched. The CDR3 is 16 amino acids. The CDR3 DNA follows: TGTGCCAGCAGTTTTGGGCGACAGGGCGGCTCCTACGAGCAGTACTTC. This codes for CASSFGRQGGSYEQYF.

This chain joins TRBV20-1 and TRBJ1-5; D might be TRBD1 (5 bases). Looked up from germline, CDR1 is DFQATT and CDR2 is SNEGSKA (reference sequence). The CDR3 covers 14 residues. The V and J ends lost 1 base and 3 bases respectively, with 10 bases between them. As DNA, the CDR3 is TGCAGTGCTAGAGGGGGCAGAATCAATCAGCCCCAGCATTTT. Translated: CSARGGRINQPQHF.

The chain links TRBV28 to TRBJ2-5; D not resolved. The V end lost 6 bases, the J end lost 5 bases, and 16 bases lay between the germline ends. The CDR3 runs to 14 residues. Germline V CDR1 and CDR2: MDHEN, SYDVKM. CDR3 in DNA: TGTGCCAGCAGAAAAGGCCCGGGTCTGGAGACCCAGTACTTC. This sequence encodes CASRKGPGLETQYF.

Here the CDR3 reads CASSSWGTGSSRVDTQYF. CDR3 nucleotide sequence: TGCGCCAGCAGTTCCTGGGGGACGGGCTCATCCCGGGTGGATACGCAGTATTTT. The chain uses TRBV10-2 and TRBJ2-3; D tentatively fits TRBD1 or TRBD2 (5 bases each). Trimming left V 5 bases short and J 6 bases short, with 27 bases between. The CDR3 extends over 18 amino acids. In germline, CDR1 is WSHSY, CDR2 SAAADI.

V usage is TRBV25-1 and J usage is TRBJ1-5, with 7 bases aligning to TRBD1. The CDR3 has 20 amino acids. Germline V CDR1 and CDR2: MGHDK, SYGVNS. With V trimmed by 2 bases and J by 0 bases, 16 bases remained unmatched. CDR3 DNA sequence: TGTGCCAGCAGTGAACGGGGGGGGATAGGGACAGATTATAGCAATCAGCCCCAGCATTTT. This gives the protein CASSERGGIGTDYSNQPQHF.

This clonotype has at least ten counts. The chain links TRBV7-8 to TRBJ2-1, with 7 bases fitting TRBD1. Germline trimming cut 5 bases from V and 9 bases from J; bases unmatched to any gene: 7. Germline assignment: CDR1 SGHVS and CDR2 FQNEAQ. The CDR3 runs 13 residues. CDR3 amino acids: CASSKNRGGEQFF. For the CDR3, the DNA is TGTGCCAGCAGCAAGAACAGGGGCGGTGAGCAGTTCTTC.

DNA for the CDR3: TGTGCCAGCGGGAGACAGGGGCATAACGGCTACACCTTC. Its protein is CASGRQGHNGYTF. V gene TRBV7-2 combines with J gene TRBJ1-2, with 8 positions matching TRBD1. The CDR3 covers 13 residues. CDR1 and CDR2 from the germline V gene are SGHTA and FQGNSA. V lost 8 bases to trimming and J lost 8 bases; unmatched junction nucleotides: 10. Full variable domain (remainder filled in from reference TRBV7-2 and TRBJ1-2): GAGVSQSPSNKVTEKGKDVELRCDPISGHTALYWYRQSLGQGLEFLIYFQGNSAPDKSGLPSDRFSAERTGGSVSTLTIQRTQQEDSAVYLCASGRQGHNGYTFGSGTRLTVV.

Comment on this clonotype: Given the absence of the conserved phenylalanine or tryptophan at the CDR3 end, a read error is likely. V gene TRBV11-2 combines with J gene TRBJ1-2; D may be TRBD1 (6 bases). The V end lost 8 bases, the J end lost 6 bases, and 13 bases lay between the germline ends. The CDR3 contains 12 residues. Germline CDR1 is SGHAT and CDR2 is FQNNGV. The CDR3 spells CASARGEDGYTL. CDR3 nucleotide sequence: TGTGCCAGCGCAAGGGGGGAGGATGGCTACACCTTA.

This clonotype was found a few times. The genes are TRBV3-1 and TRBJ2-2; D call uncertain. CDR3 size: 13 residues. Trimming left V 4 bases short and J 5 bases short, with 8 bases between. In germline, CDR1 is LGHDT, CDR2 YNNKEL (reference sequence). The CDR3 here is CASSPPVTGELFF. As DNA, the CDR3 is TGTGCCAGCAGCCCCCCTGTGACCGGGGAGCTGTTTTTT.

The chain recombines TRBV18 with TRBJ1-6, with TRBD1 matching 7 bases. Germline values: CDR1 KGHSH, CDR2 LQKENI. The V gene end was trimmed by 3 bases and the J gene end by 4 bases; junction bases not matched to a gene: 9. The CDR3 covers 17 residues. CDR3 sequence reads: CASSPPSAGGYNSPLHF. The CDR3 DNA sequence: TGTGCCAGCTCACCTCCCTCGGCAGGGGGTTATAATTCACCCCTCCACTTT.

The genes are TRBV24-1 and TRBJ1-5, with 7 bases aligning to TRBD1. Trimming removed 3 bases from V and 6 bases from J; junction bases left unmatched: 7. CDR3 length: 15 amino acids. CDR1 is KGHDR and CDR2 is SFDVKD in the germline V gene. The CDR3 sequence is CATSDERQGSQPQHF. The CDR3 DNA reads as TGTGCCACCAGTGATGAAAGACAGGGTAGTCAGCCCCAGCATTTT.

CDR3 loop: CASSEFAVSDQPQHF. CDR3 nucleotide sequence: TGTGCCAGCAGTGAATTCGCGGTATCGGATCAGCCCCAGCATTTT. The V gene is TRBV6-1, the J gene TRBJ1-5; unclear D gene. The germline V and J ends were trimmed by 2 bases and 5 bases, with 13 bases remaining between them. The germline CDR1 and CDR2 sequences are MNHNS and SASEGT. This CDR3 has 15 residues.

This chain uses TRBV7-6 with TRBJ2-7, with D possibly matching TRBD2 (6 bases). Trimming cost V 5 bases and J 3 bases, with 17 bases left between them. Germline V gives CDR1 SGHVS, CDR2 FNYEAQ. This CDR3 region has 15 residues. The CDR3 DNA reads TGTGCCAGCAGCCCACCAGGGACTTTCAGCTACGAGCAGTACTTC. Its translation is CASSPPGTFSYEQYF.

As for this clonotype: One junction end does not reproduce the germline sequence, and a read error may be involved. The chain uses TRBV20-1 and TRBJ2-1; D is unclear. The CDR3 runs 11 residues. Per the germline V gene, CDR1 is DFQATT and CDR2 is SNEGSKA (reference sequence). CDR3 in amino acids: CSARYNNAQLF. Here the CDR3 DNA reads TGCAGTGCTAGATATAACAATGCGCAGTTATTC.

V usage is TRBV19 and J usage is TRBJ2-7; TRBD1 matches 8 bases. Looked up from germline, CDR1 is LNHDA and CDR2 is SQIVND (reference sequence). Germline trimming cut 5 bases from V and 6 bases from J; bases unmatched to any gene: 15. The CDR3 runs to 16 residues. CDR3 sequence (DNA): TGTGCCAGTAGTTCCCGACGGACAGGGACGGTCGGCGAGCAGTACTTC. Protein: CASSSRRTGTVGEQYF.

The V call is TRBV18, the J call TRBJ1-2; D perhaps matches TRBD1 (6 bases). V was cut by 1 base and J by 2 bases, with 14 bases left in between. CDR3 size: 16 residues. CDR1 and CDR2 from the germline V gene are KGHSH and LQKENI. In DNA form, the CDR3 reads TGTGCCAGCTCACCACGGGGGCAGGGAAAGAACTATGGCTACACCTTC. Amino acid sequence: CASSPRGQGKNYGYTF.

This chain uses TRBV28 with TRBJ2-3; D is ambiguous. Trimming shortened V by 7 bases and J by 5 bases, and 16 bases separated the two germline ends. The CDR3 sequence is 14 residues long. CDR1 and CDR2 from the germline V gene are MDHEN and SYDVKM. CDR3 bases: TGTGCCAGCACCGGCAGCTACACAGTAGATACGCAGTATTTT. The encoded protein is CASTGSYTVDTQYF.

This clonotype was recorded at least ten times. The rearrangement uses TRBV7-8 and TRBJ2-2; perhaps TRBD1 as D (6 bases). The CDR3 runs 15 residues. Trimming stripped 5 bases from V and 1 base from J, with 11 bases between. Germline V gene data show CDR1 as SGHVS and CDR2 as FQNEAQ. Written as DNA, the CDR3 is TGTGCCAGCAGCCAACAGGGCTTGAACACCGGGGAGCTGTTTTTT. It codes for CASSQQGLNTGELFF. The whole variable domain, remainder taken from reference TRBV7-8 and TRBJ2-2, is GAGVSQSPRYKVAKRGQDVALRCDPISGHVSLFWYQQALGQGPEFLTYFQNEAQLDKSGLPSDRFFAERPEGSVSTLKIQRTQQEDSAVYLCASSQQGLNTGELFFGEGSRLTVL.